This TCR beta chain is from a study of STAT5B mutations in CD4+ large granular lymphocyte leukemia. Study-level findings and limits: Higher CD4+ than CD8+ T-LGLL clonality might reflect small sample size.

Concerning this clone: Antigen unknown.

CDR3 length equals 15 residues. Generated by immunoSEQ multiplex PCR, the TCRdb table keeps only in-frame clones and is missing some. Found here are around 32,000 clones, roughly three quarters of them singletons; the top ten hold roughly 6.2%. This TCR was recovered from a human donor in good health. Sequencing used CD4+ T cells from blood buffy coats. The genes are TRBV21-1 and TRBJ2-7; TRBD1 is taken as the D call from the table, unchecked against the DNA. TRBV21-1 is reported as a pseudogene. CDR3 nucleotide sequence: TGTGCCAGCAGTTCCCCCGGGACAGGGACCTACGAGCAGTACTTC. Translating gives CASSSPGTGTYEQYF.